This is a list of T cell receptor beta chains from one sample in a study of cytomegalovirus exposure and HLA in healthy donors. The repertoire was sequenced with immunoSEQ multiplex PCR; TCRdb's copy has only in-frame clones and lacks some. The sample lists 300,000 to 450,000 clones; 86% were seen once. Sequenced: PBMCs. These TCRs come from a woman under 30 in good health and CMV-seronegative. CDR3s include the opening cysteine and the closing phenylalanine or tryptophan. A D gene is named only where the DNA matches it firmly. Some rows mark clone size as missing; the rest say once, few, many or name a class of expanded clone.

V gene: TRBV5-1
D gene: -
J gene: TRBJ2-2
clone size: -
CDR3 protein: CASSSTIGTLNTGELFF
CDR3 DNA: TGCGCCAGCAGCTCGACAATAGGGACTCTGAACACCGGGGAGCTGTTTTTT

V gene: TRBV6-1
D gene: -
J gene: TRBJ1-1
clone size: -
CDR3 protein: CASSADSVFAFF
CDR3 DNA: TGTGCCAGCAGTGCGGACTCGGTGTTTGCTTTCTTT

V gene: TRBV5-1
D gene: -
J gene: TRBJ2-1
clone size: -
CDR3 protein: CASSPDREGEQFF
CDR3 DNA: TGCGCCAGCAGCCCGGACAGGGAGGGTGAGCAGTTCTTC

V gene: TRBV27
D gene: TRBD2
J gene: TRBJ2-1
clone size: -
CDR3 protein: CASSPGLGERNEQFF
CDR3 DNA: TGTGCCAGCAGCCCCGGACTAGGGGAAAGGAATGAGCAGTTCTTC

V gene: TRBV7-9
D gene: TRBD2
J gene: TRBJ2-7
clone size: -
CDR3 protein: CASSGTSGMYEQYF
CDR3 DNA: TGTGCCAGCAGTGGGACTAGCGGGATGTACGAGCAGTACTTC

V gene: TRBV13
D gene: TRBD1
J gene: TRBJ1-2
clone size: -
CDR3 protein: CASSLGQSDGYTF
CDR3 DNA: TGTGCCAGCAGCCTGGGACAGTCTGATGGCTACACCTTC

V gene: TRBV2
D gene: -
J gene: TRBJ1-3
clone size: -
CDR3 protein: CASSIQSTRSGNTIYF
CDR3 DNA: TGTGCCAGCAGTATACAGTCCACCCGCTCTGGAAACACCATATATTTT

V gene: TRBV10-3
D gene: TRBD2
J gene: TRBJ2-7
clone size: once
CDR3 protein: CAISLSGSLSYEQYF
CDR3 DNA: TGTGCCATCAGTCTTAGCGGGAGCCTCTCCTACGAGCAGTACTTC

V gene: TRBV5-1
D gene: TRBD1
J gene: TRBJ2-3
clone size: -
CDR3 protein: CASSLGQGFTDTQYF
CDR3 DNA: TGCGCCAGCAGCTTGGGACAGGGATTCACAGATACGCAGTATTTT

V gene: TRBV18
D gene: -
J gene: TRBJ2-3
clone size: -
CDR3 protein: CASSPPAGASTDTQYF
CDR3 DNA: TGTGCCAGCTCACCACCCGCGGGGGCGAGCACAGATACGCAGTATTTT

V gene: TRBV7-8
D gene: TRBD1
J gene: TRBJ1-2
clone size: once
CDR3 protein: CASSPGGAGYGYTF
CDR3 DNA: TGTGCCAGCAGTCCAGGGGGCGCCGGCTATGGCTACACCTTC

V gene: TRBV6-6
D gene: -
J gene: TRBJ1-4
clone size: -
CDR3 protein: CASRLGGLGNEKLFF
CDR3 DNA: TGTGCCAGCAGGCTCGGGGGGCTTGGTAATGAAAAACTGTTTTTT

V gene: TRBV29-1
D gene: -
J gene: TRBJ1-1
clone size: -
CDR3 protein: CSLGSGLNTEAFF
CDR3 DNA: TGCAGCCTTGGGTCGGGATTGAACACTGAAGCTTTCTTT

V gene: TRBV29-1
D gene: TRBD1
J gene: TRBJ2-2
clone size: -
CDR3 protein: CSVYRGKAGELFF
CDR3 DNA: TGCAGCGTTTACAGGGGAAAGGCCGGGGAGCTGTTTTTT